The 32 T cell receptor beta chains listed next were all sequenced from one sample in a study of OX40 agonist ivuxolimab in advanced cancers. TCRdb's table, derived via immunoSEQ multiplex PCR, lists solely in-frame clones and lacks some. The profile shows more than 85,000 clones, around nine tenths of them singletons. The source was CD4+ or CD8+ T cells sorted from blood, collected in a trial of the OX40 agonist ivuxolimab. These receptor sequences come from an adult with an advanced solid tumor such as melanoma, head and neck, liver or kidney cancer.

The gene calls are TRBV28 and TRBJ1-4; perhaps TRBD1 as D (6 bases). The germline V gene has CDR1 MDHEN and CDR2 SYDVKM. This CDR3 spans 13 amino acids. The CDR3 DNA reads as TGTTCCCCATGGGGGGGCTCTAATGAAAAACTGTTTTTT. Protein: CSPWGGSNEKLFF.

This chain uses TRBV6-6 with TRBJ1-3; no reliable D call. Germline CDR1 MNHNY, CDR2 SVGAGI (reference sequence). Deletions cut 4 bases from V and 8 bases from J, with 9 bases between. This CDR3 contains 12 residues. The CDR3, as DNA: TGTGCCAGCAGTTTTGGCGGGGACACCATATATTTT. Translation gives CASSFGGDTIYF.

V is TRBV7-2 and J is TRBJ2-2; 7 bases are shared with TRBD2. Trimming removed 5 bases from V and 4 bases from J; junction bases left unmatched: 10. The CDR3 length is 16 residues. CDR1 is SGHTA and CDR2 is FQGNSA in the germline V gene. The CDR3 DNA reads TGTGCCAGCAGCCCTAGGCTCGCTAGCGGCACCGGGGAGCTGTTTTTT. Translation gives CASSPRLASGTGELFF. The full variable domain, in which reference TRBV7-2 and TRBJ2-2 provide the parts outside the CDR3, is GAGVSQSPSNKVTEKGKDVELRCDPISGHTALYWYRQSLGQGLEFLIYFQGNSAPDKSGLPSDRFSAERTGGSVSTLTIQRTQQEDSAVYLCASSPRLASGTGELFFGEGSRLTVL.

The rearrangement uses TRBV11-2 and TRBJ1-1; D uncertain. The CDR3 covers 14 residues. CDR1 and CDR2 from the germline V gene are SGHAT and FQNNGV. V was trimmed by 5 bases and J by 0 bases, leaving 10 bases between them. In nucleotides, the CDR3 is TGTGCCAGCAGCCGGAACCCCCTGAACACTGAAGCTTTCTTT. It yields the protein CASSRNPLNTEAFF.

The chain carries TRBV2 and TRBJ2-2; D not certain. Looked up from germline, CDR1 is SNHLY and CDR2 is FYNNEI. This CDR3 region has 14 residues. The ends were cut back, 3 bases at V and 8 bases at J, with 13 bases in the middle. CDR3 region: CASSDSGPRGELFF. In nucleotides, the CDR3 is TGTGCCAGCAGTGATTCAGGACCCCGGGGGGAGCTGTTTTTT.

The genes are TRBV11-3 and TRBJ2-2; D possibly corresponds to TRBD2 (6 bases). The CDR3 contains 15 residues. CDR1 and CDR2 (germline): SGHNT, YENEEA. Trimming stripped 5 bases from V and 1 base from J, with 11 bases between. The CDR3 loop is CASSPGGMNTGELFF. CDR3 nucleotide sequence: TGTGCCAGCAGCCCCGGGGGTATGAACACCGGGGAGCTGTTTTTT.

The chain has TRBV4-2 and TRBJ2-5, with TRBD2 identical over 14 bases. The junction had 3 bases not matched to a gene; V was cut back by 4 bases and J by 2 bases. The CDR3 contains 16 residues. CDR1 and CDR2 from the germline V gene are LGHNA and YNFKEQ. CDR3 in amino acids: CASSPGTSGGQETQYF. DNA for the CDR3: TGTGCCAGCAGCCCCGGGACTAGCGGGGGACAAGAGACCCAGTACTTC.

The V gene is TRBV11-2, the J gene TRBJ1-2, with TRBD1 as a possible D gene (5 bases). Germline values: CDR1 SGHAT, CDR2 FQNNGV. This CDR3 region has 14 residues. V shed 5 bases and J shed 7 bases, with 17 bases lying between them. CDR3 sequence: CASSPDQGFGGYTF. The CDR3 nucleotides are TGTGCCAGCAGCCCAGATCAGGGATTTGGTGGCTACACCTTC.

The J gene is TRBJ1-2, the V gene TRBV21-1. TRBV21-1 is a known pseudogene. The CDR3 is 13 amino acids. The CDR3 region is CASSKAGNSGYTF. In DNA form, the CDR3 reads TGTGCCAGCAGCAAAGCTGGCAACTCGGGGTACACCTTC.

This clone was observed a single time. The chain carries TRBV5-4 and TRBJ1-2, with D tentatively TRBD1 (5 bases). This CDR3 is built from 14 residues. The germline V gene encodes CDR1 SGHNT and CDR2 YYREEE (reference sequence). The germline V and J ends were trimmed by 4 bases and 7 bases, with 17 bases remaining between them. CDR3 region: CASSPQVTVLGYTF. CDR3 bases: TGTGCCAGCAGCCCCCAAGTGACAGTTCTTGGCTACACCTTC. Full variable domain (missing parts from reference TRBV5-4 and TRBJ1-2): ETGVTQSPTHLIKTRGQQVTLRCSSQSGHNTVSWYQQALGQGPQFIFQYYREEENGRGNFPPRFSGLQFPNYSSELNVNALELDDSALYLCASSPQVTVLGYTFGSGTRLTVV.

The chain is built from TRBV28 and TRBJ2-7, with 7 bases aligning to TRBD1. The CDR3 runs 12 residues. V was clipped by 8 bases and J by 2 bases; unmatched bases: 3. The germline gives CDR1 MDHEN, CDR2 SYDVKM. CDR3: CASLQGTYEQYF. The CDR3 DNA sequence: TGTGCCAGCTTACAGGGGACCTACGAGCAGTACTTC.

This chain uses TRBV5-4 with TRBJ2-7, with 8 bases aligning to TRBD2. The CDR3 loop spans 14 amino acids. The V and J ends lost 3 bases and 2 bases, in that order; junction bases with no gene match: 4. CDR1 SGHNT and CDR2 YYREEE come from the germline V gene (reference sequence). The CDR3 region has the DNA TGTGCCAGCAGCTCGGGCGGGGGGACCTACGAGCAGTACTTC. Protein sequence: CASSSGGGTYEQYF.

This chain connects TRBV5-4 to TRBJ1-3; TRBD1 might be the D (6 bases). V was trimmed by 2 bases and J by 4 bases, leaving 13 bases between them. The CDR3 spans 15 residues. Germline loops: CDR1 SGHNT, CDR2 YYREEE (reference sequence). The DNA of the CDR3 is TGTGCCAGCAGCTTAAGAGAGGGGGGAGGAAACACCATATATTTT. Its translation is CASSLREGGGNTIYF.

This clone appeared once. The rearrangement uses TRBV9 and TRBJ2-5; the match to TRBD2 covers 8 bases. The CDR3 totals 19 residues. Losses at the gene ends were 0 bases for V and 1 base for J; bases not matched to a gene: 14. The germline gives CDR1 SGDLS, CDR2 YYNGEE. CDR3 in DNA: TGTGCCAGCAGCGTAGCTCCGGGGATGCGGGGGGCTTCCCAAGAGACCCAGTACTTC. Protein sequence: CASSVAPGMRGASQETQYF.

The CDR3 is CASSVGQNNEQFF. DNA for the CDR3: TGTGCCAGCAGCGTAGGACAGAACAATGAGCAGTTCTTC. This rearrangement joins TRBV7-3 to TRBJ2-1, with a weak D call TRBD1 (6 bases). CDR3 length: 13 residues. The V and J ends lost 5 bases and 5 bases respectively, with 10 bases between them. CDR1 is SGHTA, CDR2 FQGTGA, per germline.

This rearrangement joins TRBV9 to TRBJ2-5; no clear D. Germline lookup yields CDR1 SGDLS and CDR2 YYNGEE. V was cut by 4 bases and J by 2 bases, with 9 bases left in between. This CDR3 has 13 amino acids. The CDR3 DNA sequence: TGTGCCAGCAGCTCGGACGTTCAAGAGACCCAGTACTTC. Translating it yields CASSSDVQETQYF.

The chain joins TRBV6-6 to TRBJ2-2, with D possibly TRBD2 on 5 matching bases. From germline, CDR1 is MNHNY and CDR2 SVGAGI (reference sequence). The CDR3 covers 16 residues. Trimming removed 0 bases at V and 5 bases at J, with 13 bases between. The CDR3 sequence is CASSYSISGGTGELFF. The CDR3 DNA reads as TGTGCCAGCAGTTACTCGATATCAGGAGGAACCGGGGAGCTGTTTTTT.

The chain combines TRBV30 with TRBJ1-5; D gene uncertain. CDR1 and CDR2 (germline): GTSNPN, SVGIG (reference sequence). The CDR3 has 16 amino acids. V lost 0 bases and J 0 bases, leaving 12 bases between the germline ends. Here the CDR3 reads CAWSVLPVNSNQPQHF. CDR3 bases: TGTGCCTGGAGTGTACTTCCGGTAAATAGCAATCAGCCCCAGCATTTT.

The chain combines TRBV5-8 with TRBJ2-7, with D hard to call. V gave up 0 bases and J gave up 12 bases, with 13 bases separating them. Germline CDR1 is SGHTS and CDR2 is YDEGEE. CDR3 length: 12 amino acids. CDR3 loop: CASSLEGTLRYF. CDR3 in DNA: TGTGCCAGCAGCTTGGAGGGTACACTTCGGTACTTC.

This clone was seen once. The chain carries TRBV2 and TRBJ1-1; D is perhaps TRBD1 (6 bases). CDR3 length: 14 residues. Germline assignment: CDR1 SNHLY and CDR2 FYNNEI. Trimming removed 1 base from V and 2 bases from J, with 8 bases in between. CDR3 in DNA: TGTGCCAGCAGTGAAGACGGGACAAACACTGAAGCTTTCTTT. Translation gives CASSEDGTNTEAFF. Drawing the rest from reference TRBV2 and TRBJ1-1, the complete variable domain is EPEVTQTPSHQVTQMGQEVILRCVPISNHLYFYWYRQILGQKVEFLVSFYNNEISEKSEIFDDQFSVERPDGSNFTLKIRSTKLEDSAMYFCASSEDGTNTEAFFGQGTRLTVV.

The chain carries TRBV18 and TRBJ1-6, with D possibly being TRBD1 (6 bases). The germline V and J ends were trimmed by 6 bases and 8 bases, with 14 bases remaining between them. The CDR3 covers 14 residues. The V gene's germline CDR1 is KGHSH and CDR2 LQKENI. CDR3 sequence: CASSQGGKDSPLHF. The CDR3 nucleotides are TGTGCCAGCTCTCAAGGGGGGAAAGATTCACCCCTCCACTTT.

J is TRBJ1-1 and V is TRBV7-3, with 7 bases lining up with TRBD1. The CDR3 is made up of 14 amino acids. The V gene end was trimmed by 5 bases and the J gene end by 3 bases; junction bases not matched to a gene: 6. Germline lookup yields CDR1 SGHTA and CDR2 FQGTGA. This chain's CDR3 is CASSPSGGDTEAFF. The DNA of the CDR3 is TGTGCCAGCAGCCCCTCAGGGGGTGACACTGAAGCTTTCTTT.

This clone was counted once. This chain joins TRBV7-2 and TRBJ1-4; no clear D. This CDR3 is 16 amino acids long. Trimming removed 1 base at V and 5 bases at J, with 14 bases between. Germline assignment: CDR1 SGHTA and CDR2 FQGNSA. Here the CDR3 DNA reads TGTGCCAGCAGCTTAGGCGGGCAGGCGTTAAATGAAAAACTGTTTTTT. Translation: CASSLGGQALNEKLFF.

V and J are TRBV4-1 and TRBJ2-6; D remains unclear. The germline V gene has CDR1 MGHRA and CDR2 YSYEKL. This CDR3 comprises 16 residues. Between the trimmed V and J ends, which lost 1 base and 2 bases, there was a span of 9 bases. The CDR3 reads CASSQGSGAGANVLTF. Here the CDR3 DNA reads TGCGCCAGCAGCCAAGGTTCTGGGGCTGGGGCCAACGTCCTGACTTTC.

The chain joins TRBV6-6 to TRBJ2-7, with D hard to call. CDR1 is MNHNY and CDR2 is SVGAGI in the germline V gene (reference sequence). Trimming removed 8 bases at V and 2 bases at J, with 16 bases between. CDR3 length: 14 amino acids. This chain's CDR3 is CASALWASPYEQYF. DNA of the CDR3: TGTGCCAGCGCCCTGTGGGCTTCTCCCTACGAGCAGTACTTC.

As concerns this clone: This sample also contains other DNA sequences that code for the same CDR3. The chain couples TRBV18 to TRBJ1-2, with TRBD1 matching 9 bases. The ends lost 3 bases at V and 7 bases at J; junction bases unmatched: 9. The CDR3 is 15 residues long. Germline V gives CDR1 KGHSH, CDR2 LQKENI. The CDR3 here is CASSPQQGAPGGYTF. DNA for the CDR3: TGTGCCAGCTCACCGCAACAGGGGGCGCCGGGTGGCTACACCTTC. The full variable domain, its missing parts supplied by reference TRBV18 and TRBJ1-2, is NAGVMQNPRHLVRRRGQEARLRCSPMKGHSHVYWYRQLPEEGLKFMVYLQKENIIDESGMPKERFSAEFPKEGPSILRIQQVVRGDSAAYFCASSPQQGAPGGYTFGSGTRLTVV.

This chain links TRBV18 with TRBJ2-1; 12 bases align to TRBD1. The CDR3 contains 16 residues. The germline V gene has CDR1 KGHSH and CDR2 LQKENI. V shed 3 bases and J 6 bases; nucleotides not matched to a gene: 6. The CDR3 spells CASSPGQGALGNEQFF. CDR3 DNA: TGTGCCAGCTCACCGGGACAGGGGGCTTTGGGCAATGAGCAGTTCTTC.

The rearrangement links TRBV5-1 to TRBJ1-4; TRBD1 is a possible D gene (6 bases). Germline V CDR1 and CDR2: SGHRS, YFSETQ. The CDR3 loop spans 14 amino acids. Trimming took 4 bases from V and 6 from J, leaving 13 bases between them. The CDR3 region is CASSPSGGDEKLFF. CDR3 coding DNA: TGCGCCAGCAGCCCGTCGGGGGGCGATGAAAAACTGTTTTTT.

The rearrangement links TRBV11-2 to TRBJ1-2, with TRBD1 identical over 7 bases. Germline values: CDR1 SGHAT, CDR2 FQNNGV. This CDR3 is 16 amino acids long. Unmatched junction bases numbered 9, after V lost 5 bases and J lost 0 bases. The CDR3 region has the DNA TGTGCCAGCAGCCCTCGGACAGGCCCTTCTAACTATGGCTACACCTTC. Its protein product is CASSPRTGPSNYGYTF.

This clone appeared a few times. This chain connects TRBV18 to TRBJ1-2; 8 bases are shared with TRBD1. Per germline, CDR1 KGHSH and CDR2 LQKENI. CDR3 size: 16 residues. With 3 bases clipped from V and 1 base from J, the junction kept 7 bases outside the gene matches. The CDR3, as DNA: TGTGCCAGCTCACCGGACAGGGCGAATTTTAACTATGGCTACACCTTC. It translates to CASSPDRANFNYGYTF.

CDR3 amino acids: CASVPSGVETQYF. CDR3 bases: TGTGCCAGCGTCCCTAGTGGGGTTGAGACCCAGTACTTC. The V call is TRBV6-6, the J call TRBJ2-5; D call uncertain. The germline V gene encodes CDR1 MNHNY and CDR2 SVGAGI (reference sequence). Trimming took 8 bases from V and 5 from J, leaving 15 bases between them. The CDR3 consists of 13 residues.

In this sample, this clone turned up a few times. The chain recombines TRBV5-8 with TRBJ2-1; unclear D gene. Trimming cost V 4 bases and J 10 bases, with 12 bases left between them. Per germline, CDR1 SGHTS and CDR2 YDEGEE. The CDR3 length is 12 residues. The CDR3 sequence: CASSLRSHEQFF. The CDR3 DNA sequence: TGTGCCAGCAGCCTAAGGTCACACGAGCAGTTCTTC.